These 16 T cell receptor beta chains came from one sample sequenced in a study of blood T cell repertoires in COVID-19. Profiled with immunoSEQ multiplex PCR; TCRdb holds only in-frame clones, not every one. Here the sample spans about 220,000 clones, 60% to 85% being singletons. The sequenced material came from peripheral blood. All receptors derive from a woman in her 70s with acute or convalescent COVID-19.

The rearrangement joins TRBV2 to TRBJ1-1; a weak D match, TRBD1 (5 bases). V was pared by 0 bases and J by 4 bases, with 12 bases between. Per germline, CDR1 SNHLY and CDR2 FYNNEI. CDR3 length equals 15 residues. DNA of the CDR3: TGTGCCAGCAGTGAAGCGCGAGTAAGGGGCACTGAAGCTTTCTTT. Translating gives CASSEARVRGTEAFF.

This clone was detected only a few times. This rearrangement joins TRBV19 to TRBJ2-1; 12 positions agree with TRBD2. The CDR3 length is 16 residues. Looked up from germline, CDR1 is LNHDA and CDR2 is SQIVND (reference sequence). V was pared by 9 bases and J by 1 base, with 7 bases of the junction left unmatched. The CDR3 sequence: CASRPSGGGSYNEQFF. The CDR3, as DNA: TGTGCCAGCCGTCCTAGCGGGGGGGGTTCCTACAATGAGCAGTTCTTC.

This chain connects TRBV5-1 to TRBJ2-3; a weak D match, TRBD1 (5 bases). Germline CDR1 is SGHRS and CDR2 is YFSETQ. Trimming removed 3 bases at V and 0 bases at J, with 17 bases between. This CDR3 is built from 17 residues. This CDR3 reads CASSSDGLGVSTDTQYF. CDR3 DNA: TGCGCCAGCAGCTCGGACGGGCTAGGGGTTAGCACAGATACGCAGTATTTT.

This clone was seen more than once but under ten times. This rearrangement joins TRBV7-2 to TRBJ2-1, with TRBD2 matching 10 bases. From germline, CDR1 is SGHTA and CDR2 FQGNSA. This CDR3 is 16 amino acids long. V was clipped by 2 bases and J by 4 bases; unmatched bases: 5. In DNA, the CDR3 is TGTGCCAGCAGCTTATTTGCTAGCGGGGGTTACAATGAGCAGTTCTTC. Amino acids: CASSLFASGGYNEQFF.

This sequence joins TRBV15 and TRBJ2-1, with D maybe TRBD1 (6 bases). This CDR3 comprises 17 residues. Germline V gives CDR1 LNHNV, CDR2 YYDKDF (reference sequence). V lost 1 base to trimming and J lost 0 bases, with 13 bases between them. CDR3 in amino acids: CATSRGQGSASYNEQFF. The DNA of the CDR3 is TGTGCCACCAGCAGAGGCCAGGGGTCAGCCTCCTACAATGAGCAGTTCTTC.

The chain has TRBV29-1 and TRBJ2-5, with D possibly being TRBD1 (6 bases). CDR1 SQVTM and CDR2 ANQGSEA come from the germline V gene. Trimming stripped 2 bases from V and 5 bases from J, with 15 bases between. The CDR3 extends over 14 amino acids. CDR3 coding DNA: TGCAGCGTTGAATATACAGGGCAGGAGGAGACCCAGTACTTC. It is translated as CSVEYTGQEETQYF.

The gene calls are TRBV24-1 and TRBJ2-3, with 7 bases identical to TRBD1. In germline, CDR1 is KGHDR, CDR2 SFDVKD. Trimming took 4 bases from V and 3 from J; bases not matched to a gene: 3. The CDR3 is made up of 14 amino acids. DNA of the CDR3: TGTGCCACCAGTGACAGGGGGAGAACAGATACGCAGTATTTT. Translating it yields CATSDRGRTDTQYF.

This chain uses TRBV19 with TRBJ2-7; 7 nucleotides match TRBD1. V was clipped by 5 bases and J by 3 bases; unmatched bases: 10. Per germline, CDR1 LNHDA and CDR2 SQIVND (reference sequence). There are 15 residues in the CDR3. The CDR3 nucleotides read TGTGCCAGTAGTCCCTATACAGGGGTGGACTACGAGCAGTACTTC. Translated, it gives CASSPYTGVDYEQYF.

The chain links TRBV7-6 to TRBJ2-1; 9 nucleotides line up with TRBD1. Unmatched junction bases numbered 11, after V lost 4 bases and J lost 7 bases. Germline CDR1 and CDR2: SGHVS and FNYEAQ. This CDR3 has 16 amino acids. CDR3 in amino acids: CASSSSGTGLGNEQFF. In DNA, the CDR3 is TGTGCCAGCAGCTCGTCCGGGACAGGGTTGGGGAATGAGCAGTTCTTC.

V usage is TRBV6-2 or TRBV6-3 and J usage is TRBJ2-3, with D uncertain. CDR3 length: 11 amino acids. Between the trimmed V and J ends, which lost 2 bases and 8 bases, there was a span of 5 bases. Germline loops: CDR1 MNHEY, CDR2 SVGEGT. CDR3 in amino acids: CASSYRSTQYF. In DNA, the CDR3 is TGTGCCAGCAGTTACCGGAGTACGCAGTATTTT.

The rearrangement uses TRBV19 and TRBJ2-3, with D maybe TRBD1 (6 bases). V was cut by 7 bases and J by 1 base, with 12 bases left in between. This CDR3 contains 14 residues. Germline CDR1 LNHDA, CDR2 SQIVND (reference sequence). This CDR3 reads CASTYRDRTDTQYF. The CDR3, as DNA: TGTGCCAGTACATACAGGGATCGCACAGATACGCAGTATTTT.

About this clone itself: This sample includes further DNA sequences coding for the same CDR3. CDR3 coding DNA: TGTGCCACCAGTGACCGAACAGGGTCCCAGACCGGGGAGCTGTTTTTT. It is translated as CATSDRTGSQTGELFF. The chain couples TRBV24-1 to TRBJ2-2, with TRBD1 as a possible D gene (6 bases). This CDR3 has 16 residues. The V gene's germline CDR1 is KGHDR and CDR2 SFDVKD. Between the trimmed V and J ends, which lost 4 bases and 5 bases, there was a span of 16 bases.

This chain uses TRBV2 with TRBJ2-5; D gene uncertain. V lost 6 bases to trimming and J lost 3 bases, with 8 bases between them. This CDR3 spans 12 amino acids. Germline CDR1 reads SNHLY; CDR2 reads FYNNEI. The CDR3 spells CASSPVEETQYF. In DNA form, the CDR3 reads TGTGCCAGCAGCCCGGTGGAAGAGACCCAGTACTTC.

The V and J genes are TRBV6-5 and TRBJ1-2; perhaps TRBD1 as D (6 bases). The CDR3 contains 15 residues. Germline lookup yields CDR1 MNHEY and CDR2 SVGAGI. V was shortened by 6 bases and J by 4 bases, with 18 bases between the two germline ends. CDR3 residues: CASSLSDRFRYGYTF. In DNA, the CDR3 is TGTGCCAGCAGCCTATCCGACAGGTTCCGCTATGGCTACACCTTC.

V is TRBV7-9 and J is TRBJ1-4; the match to TRBD1 covers 7 bases. After removal of 4 bases from V and 8 bases from J, the junction contained 16 bases not matched to a gene. CDR1 and CDR2 from the germline V gene are SEHNR and FQNEAQ (reference sequence). The CDR3 runs 17 residues. CDR3 sequence (DNA): TGTGCCAGCAGCTACGCCTGGTCGACAGGGCGGGACGAAAAACTGTTTTTT. It translates to CASSYAWSTGRDEKLFF.

The V gene is TRBV5-4, the J gene TRBJ2-3; 11 bases are a match to TRBD1. The CDR3 consists of 15 residues. Germline V lookup: CDR1 SGHNT, CDR2 YYREEE (reference sequence). J lost 7 bases, V lost 0 bases, and 4 bases had no gene match. The CDR3, as DNA: TGTGCCAGCAGCTTGGGGACAGGGGGCGCGAATACGCAGTATTTT. Its protein product is CASSLGTGGANTQYF.